These 18 T cell receptor beta chains came from one sample sequenced in a study of Graves' ophthalmopathy and Graves' hyperthyroidism. CDR3 regions of TCR beta were amplified from RNA transcripts. Scientists carried out first-round RT-PCR using HTBI primers and then a second-round multiplex PCR. One entry per CDR3 protein, called by TCRdb with MiXCR from the multiplex PCR reads. The sample includes some 370,000 distinct CDR3 sequences, about 17% seen only once; the top ten take roughly 2.3%. The sample taken for sequencing was peripheral blood. These receptors were obtained from an adult woman with stable Graves' hyperthyroidism.

This clonotype was observed many times. This chain joins TRBV24-1 and TRBJ1-5; 10 bases align to TRBD1. The CDR3 has 16 amino acids. Germline values: CDR1 KGHDR, CDR2 SFDVKD. V shed 5 bases and J 3 bases; nucleotides not matched to a gene: 6. The CDR3, as DNA: TGTGCCACCAGTGCCAGGACAGGGGGACCCAATCAGCCCCAGCATTTT. Protein: CATSARTGGPNQPQHF.

The J gene is TRBJ1-1, the V gene TRBV12-3 or TRBV12-4, with 11 positions matching TRBD1. The CDR3 has 15 amino acids. The V segment lost 5 bases and the J segment 5 bases; nucleotides outside the gene matches: 7. The CDR3 nucleotides read TGTGCCAGCAGTCTAGGACAGGGGGCAGGGACTGAAGCTTTCTTT. It translates to CASSLGQGAGTEAFF.

This clonotype was observed at least ten times. The V call is TRBV7-9, the J call TRBJ1-1, with D possibly being TRBD1 (6 bases). This CDR3 has 15 amino acids. The germline CDR1 and CDR2 sequences are SEHNR and FQNEAQ (reference sequence). V lost 5 bases and J lost 1, with 14 bases in between. The CDR3 here is CASSPVGQRNTEAFF. The CDR3, as DNA: TGTGCCAGCAGCCCGGTCGGACAGAGGAACACTGAAGCTTTCTTT.

This clonotype was recorded at least ten times. This chain joins TRBV5-1 and TRBJ2-7, with TRBD2 as a possible D gene (6 bases). This CDR3 is built from 15 residues. Between the trimmed V and J ends, which lost 0 bases and 2 bases, there was a span of 12 bases. Germline V lookup: CDR1 SGHRS, CDR2 YFSETQ. The DNA of the CDR3 is TGCGCCAGCAGCTTGGTGGGGGGACCTACCTACGAGCAGTACTTC. It translates to CASSLVGGPTYEQYF.

The V and J genes are TRBV15 and TRBJ2-5; 10 bases fit TRBD1. The CDR3 contains 18 residues. Trimming at V came to 0 bases and at J to 5 bases, leaving 12 bases not matched to a gene. Germline CDR1 and CDR2: LNHNV and YYDKDF (reference sequence). CDR3 region: CATSRDRVGTGAWETQYF. DNA for the CDR3: TGTGCCACCAGCAGAGATCGGGTGGGGACAGGGGCGTGGGAGACCCAGTACTTC.

The rearrangement uses TRBV28 and TRBJ1-1; no clear D. This CDR3 has 15 residues. The V gene lost 4 bases and the J gene lost 0 bases, with 12 bases spanning the gap. Germline V lookup: CDR1 MDHEN, CDR2 SYDVKM. The CDR3 loop reads CASSSPAPLNTEAFF. CDR3 coding DNA: TGTGCCAGCAGTTCCCCTGCCCCCCTGAACACTGAAGCTTTCTTT.

This clonotype was observed many times. The chain uses TRBV7-2 and TRBJ2-7, with TRBD2 identical over 7 bases. The CDR3 length is 12 residues. From germline, CDR1 is SGHTA and CDR2 FQGNSA. Trimming removed 8 bases from V and 7 bases from J; junction bases left unmatched: 8. CDR3 sequence reads: CASELAGEEQYF. The CDR3 bases are TGTGCCAGCGAATTGGCGGGAGAAGAGCAGTACTTC. The variable domain in full, completed from reference TRBV7-2 and TRBJ2-7, reads GAGVSQSPSNKVTEKGKDVELRCDPISGHTALYWYRQSLGQGLEFLIYFQGNSAPDKSGLPSDRFSAERTGGSVSTLTIQRTQQEDSAVYLCASELAGEEQYFGPGTRLTVT.

The J gene is TRBJ2-5, the V gene TRBV11-1; 11 nucleotides agree with TRBD1. Looked up from germline, CDR1 is SGHAT and CDR2 is FQDESV (reference sequence). The CDR3 extends over 21 amino acids. V lost 5 bases and J lost 4; bases outside the gene matches: 24. As DNA, the CDR3 is TGTGCCAGCAGCCTTTGGGACAGGGGGTACCTGGATTCGGTGAGGCGAGAGACCCAGTACTTC. Protein product: CASSLWDRGYLDSVRRETQYF.

This clonotype was observed many times. The J gene is TRBJ2-5, the V gene TRBV20-1; TRBD1 might be the D (6 bases). There are 12 residues in the CDR3. V was trimmed by 2 bases and J by 5 bases, leaving 9 bases between them. Germline V CDR1 and CDR2: DFQATT, SNEGSKA (reference sequence). As DNA, the CDR3 is TGCAGTGCTAGAAGGGGGACCGAGACCCAGTACTTC. Protein: CSARRGTETQYF.

At least ten counts were recorded for this clonotype. The chain carries TRBV7-8 and TRBJ1-6; D not resolved. V gave up 1 base and J gave up 7 bases, with 14 bases separating them. CDR1 is SGHVS and CDR2 is FQNEAQ in the germline V gene. The CDR3 spans 16 residues. The CDR3 nucleotides are TGTGCCAGCAGCTTAGATAGGACGGAGAACAATTCACCCCTCCACTTT. It codes for CASSLDRTENNSPLHF.

The CDR3 coding sequence is TGTGCCAGCTCACCGTCAGGGACCCACTCTGGAAACACCATATATTTT. It codes for CASSPSGTHSGNTIYF. The chain combines TRBV18 with TRBJ1-3, with D maybe TRBD1 (5 bases). This CDR3 contains 16 residues. In germline, CDR1 is KGHSH, CDR2 LQKENI. Trimming took off 3 bases at V and 0 bases at J, with 12 bases between the two ends. The full variable domain, in which reference TRBV18 and TRBJ1-3 provide the parts outside the CDR3, is NAGVMQNPRHLVRRRGQEARLRCSPMKGHSHVYWYRQLPEEGLKFMVYLQKENIIDESGMPKERFSAEFPKEGPSILRIQQVVRGDSAAYFCASSPSGTHSGNTIYFGEGSWLTVV.

The sample holds many counts of this clonotype. The V and J genes are TRBV28 and TRBJ2-7; possible D gene TRBD1, 6 bases. The CDR3 is 14 amino acids. Trimming left V 8 bases short and J 1 base short, with 15 bases between. Germline CDR1 MDHEN, CDR2 SYDVKM. CDR3 sequence (DNA): TGTGCCAGCTCCAGGGGAACCTCGTCCTACGAGCAGTACTTC. Its protein product is CASSRGTSSYEQYF.

This clonotype has ten or more counts. Since a much larger clone is just one base distant, this may be a read error. Since the CDR3 does not end with the conserved phenylalanine or tryptophan, this likely comes from a read error. The chain is built from TRBV12-3 or TRBV12-4 and TRBJ1-5, with 8 bases lining up with TRBD1. V shed 5 bases, J shed 5 bases, and the junction held 2 bases outside the gene matches. The CDR3 has 13 amino acids. The CDR3 sequence is CASSQDRDQPQHL. Written as DNA, the CDR3 is TGTGCCAGCAGTCAGGACAGGGATCAGCCCCAGCATCTT.

This clonotype was detected many times. CDR3 nucleotides: TGTGCCAGCAGTTTATCGGCAGGGTCTGACTATGGCTACACCTTC. It specifies CASSLSAGSDYGYTF. The genes are TRBV28 and TRBJ1-2; D is possibly TRBD1 (5 bases). The germline V and J ends were trimmed by 1 base and 3 bases, with 12 bases remaining between them. From germline, CDR1 is MDHEN and CDR2 SYDVKM. The CDR3 is 15 amino acids.

The V and J genes are TRBV9 and TRBJ1-1; a weak D match, TRBD1 (5 bases). The V gene's germline CDR1 is SGDLS and CDR2 YYNGEE. V dropped 4 bases and J dropped 5 bases, with 15 bases sitting between them. The CDR3 is made up of 14 amino acids. The CDR3 protein is CASSPSGPSTEAFF. The DNA of the CDR3 is TGTGCCAGCAGCCCCTCAGGGCCTAGTACTGAAGCTTTCTTT.

This clonotype was detected many times. CDR3 sequence: CASSFKSSQGLYEQYF. For the CDR3, the DNA is TGCGCCAGCAGCTTTAAGTCGAGCCAGGGTCTCTACGAGCAGTACTTC. This chain joins TRBV5-1 and TRBJ2-7; tentative D call: TRBD1 (5 bases). The CDR3 loop spans 16 amino acids. CDR1 SGHRS and CDR2 YFSETQ come from the germline V gene. V lost 2 bases, J lost 3 bases, and 18 bases lay in between.

This chain uses TRBV14 with TRBJ2-5; no clear D gene. There are 15 residues in the CDR3. Trimming took off 1 base at V and 5 bases at J, with 14 bases between the two ends. Germline CDR1 and CDR2: SGHDN and FVKESK. CDR3 in amino acids: CASSQGVVRKETQYF. The CDR3 DNA follows: TGTGCCAGCAGCCAAGGTGTGGTGCGTAAGGAGACCCAGTACTTC.

This clonotype came up many times. V and J are TRBV7-2 and TRBJ2-7; D is possibly TRBD1 (6 bases). In germline, CDR1 is SGHTA, CDR2 FQGNSA. The CDR3 has 14 amino acids. V was trimmed by 5 bases and J by 0 bases, leaving 11 bases between them. As DNA, the CDR3 is TGTGCCAGCAGCCAGGACAGATACTCCTACGAGCAGTACTTC. Translated: CASSQDRYSYEQYF. The full variable domain, completed using reference TRBV7-2 and TRBJ2-7, is GAGVSQSPSNKVTEKGKDVELRCDPISGHTALYWYRQSLGQGLEFLIYFQGNSAPDKSGLPSDRFSAERTGGSVSTLTIQRTQQEDSAVYLCASSQDRYSYEQYFGPGTRLTVT.